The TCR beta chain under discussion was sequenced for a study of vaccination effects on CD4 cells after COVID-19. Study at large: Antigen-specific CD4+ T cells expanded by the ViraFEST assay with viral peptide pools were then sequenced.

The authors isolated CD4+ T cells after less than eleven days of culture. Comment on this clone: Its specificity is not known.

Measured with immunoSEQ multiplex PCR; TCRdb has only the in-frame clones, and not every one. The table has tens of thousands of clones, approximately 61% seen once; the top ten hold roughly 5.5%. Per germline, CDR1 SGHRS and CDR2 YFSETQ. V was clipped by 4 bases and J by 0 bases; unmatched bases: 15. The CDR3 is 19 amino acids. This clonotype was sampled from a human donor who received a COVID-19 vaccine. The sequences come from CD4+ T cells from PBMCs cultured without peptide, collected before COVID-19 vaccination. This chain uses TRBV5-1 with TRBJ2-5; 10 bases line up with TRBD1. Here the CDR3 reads CASSQGLRPGQGYQETQYF. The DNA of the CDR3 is TGCGCCAGCAGCCAAGGACTTAGACCGGGACAGGGGTACCAAGAGACCCAGTACTTC.